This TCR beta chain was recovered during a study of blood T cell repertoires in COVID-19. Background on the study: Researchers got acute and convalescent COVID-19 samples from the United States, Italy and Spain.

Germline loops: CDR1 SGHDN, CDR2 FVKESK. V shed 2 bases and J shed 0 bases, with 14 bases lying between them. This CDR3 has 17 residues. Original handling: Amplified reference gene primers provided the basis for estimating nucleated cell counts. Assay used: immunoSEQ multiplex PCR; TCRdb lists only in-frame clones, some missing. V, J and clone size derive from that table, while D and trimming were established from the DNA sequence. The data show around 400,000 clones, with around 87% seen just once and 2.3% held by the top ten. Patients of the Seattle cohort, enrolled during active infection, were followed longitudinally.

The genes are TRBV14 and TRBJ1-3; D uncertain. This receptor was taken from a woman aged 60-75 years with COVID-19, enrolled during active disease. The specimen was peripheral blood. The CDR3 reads CASSQNSIGFSGNTIYF. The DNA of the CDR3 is TGTGCCAGCAGCCAAAACAGCATTGGATTCTCTGGAAACACCATATATTTT.